Shown below are 10 T cell receptor beta chains from a single sample sequenced in a study of CD8+CD57+ T cells in acquired aplastic anemia. By flow cytometry, patients selected for sequencing had shown an expansion of CD8+CD57+ cells. Genomic DNA provided the template from which TCR beta VDJ and CDR3 profiles were obtained. Using its own MiXCR run on the reads, TCRdb lists one record per CDR3 protein. The data hold about 190,000 distinct CDR3 sequences, with approximately 48% observed a single time. Sequenced input: sorted CD4+, CD8+, or CD8+CD57+ T cells (not recorded which) from PBMCs. All receptors come from a human donor with aplastic anemia.

The V and J genes are TRBV3-1 and TRBJ2-3; 8 bases match TRBD2. The CDR3 length is 14 residues. CDR1 is LGHDT, CDR2 YNNKEL, per germline (reference sequence). V shed 0 bases and J 7 bases; nucleotides not matched to a gene: 3. This CDR3 reads CASSQETSGNTQYF. The CDR3 nucleotides read TGTGCCAGCAGCCAAGAAACTAGCGGTAATACGCAGTATTTT.

The CDR3 DNA reads TGTGCCAGCAGCCAAGTAGTCGGCGGTCCACCCCTCCACTTT. It is translated as CASSQVVGGPPLHF. The chain links TRBV3-1 to TRBJ1-6; D not certain. V lost 1 base, J lost 11 bases, and 12 bases lay in between. CDR1 is LGHDT and CDR2 is YNNKEL in the germline V gene (reference sequence). The CDR3 totals 14 residues. Using reference TRBV3-1 and TRBJ1-6 for the parts outside the CDR3, the full variable domain is DTAVSQTPKYLVTQMGNDKSIKCEQNLGHDTMYWYKQDSKKFLKIMFSYNNKELIINETVPNRFSPKSPDKAHLNLHINSLELGDSAVYFCASSQVVGGPPLHFGNGTRLTVT.

J is TRBJ2-1 and V is TRBV15; no clear D. The V and J ends lost 0 bases and 0 bases respectively, with 12 bases between them. Germline CDR1 and CDR2: LNHNV and YYDKDF (reference sequence). The CDR3 consists of 17 residues. The CDR3 protein is CATSRDGYAVSYNEQFF. The CDR3 nucleotides read TGTGCCACCAGCAGAGATGGTTATGCGGTCTCCTACAATGAGCAGTTCTTC.

The V call is TRBV5-1, the J call TRBJ1-2, with 8 bases that match TRBD1. Germline V gives CDR1 SGHRS, CDR2 YFSETQ. After removal of 2 bases from V and 4 bases from J, the junction contained 7 bases not matched to a gene. CDR3 length: 15 amino acids. The CDR3 coding sequence is TGCGCCAGCAGCTTCTACTACGGGACAGGCTATGGCTACACCTTC. It specifies CASSFYYGTGYGYTF.

The gene calls are TRBV20-1 and TRBJ1-5; 7 positions agree with TRBD1. Trimming cost V 3 bases and J 4 bases; bases outside gene matches: 6. This CDR3 has 14 amino acids. Germline V lookup: CDR1 DFQATT, CDR2 SNEGSKA (reference sequence). For the CDR3, the DNA is TGCAGTGCTAGGGAGGGCAGGGGGAATCAGCCCCAGCATTTT. It yields the protein CSAREGRGNQPQHF.

A few counts support this clonotype. The rearrangement joins TRBV2 to TRBJ1-6; a possible D gene is TRBD1 (5 bases). The CDR3 extends over 13 amino acids. V lost 3 bases and J lost 9, with 9 bases in between. CDR1 and CDR2 from the germline V gene are SNHLY and FYNNEI. CDR3 region: CASSDREGSPLHF. In DNA, the CDR3 is TGTGCCAGCAGTGACAGGGAGGGTTCACCCCTCCACTTT.

The J gene is TRBJ2-7, the V gene TRBV5-8; D possibly corresponds to TRBD1 (6 bases). Trimming removed 4 bases from V and 2 bases from J, with 10 bases in between. Germline lookup yields CDR1 SGHTS and CDR2 YDEGEE. There are 13 residues in the CDR3. The CDR3 region has the DNA TGTGCCAGCAGCCGGACAGAGACCTACGAGCAGTACTTC. Amino acid sequence: CASSRTETYEQYF. Looking up the rest from reference TRBV5-8 and TRBJ2-7 gives the full variable domain: EAGVTQSPTHLIKTRGQQATLRCSPISGHTSVYWYQQALGLGLQFLLWYDEGEERNRGNFPPRFSGRQFPNYSSELNVNALELEDSALYLCASSRTETYEQYFGPGTRLTVT.

There are a few counts of this clonotype. V usage is TRBV19 and J usage is TRBJ2-1; tentative D call: TRBD2 (5 bases). There are 15 residues in the CDR3. CDR1 LNHDA and CDR2 SQIVND come from the germline V gene (reference sequence). V lost 7 bases and J lost 3, with 16 bases in between. The CDR3 protein is CASIRSSGHYNEQFF. The CDR3 DNA is TGTGCCAGTATCAGGTCCAGCGGCCACTACAATGAGCAGTTCTTC.

The chain has TRBV2 and TRBJ2-3, with a possible D match to TRBD2 (6 bases). Trimming took 3 bases from V and 6 from J, leaving 10 bases between them. The CDR3 loop spans 13 amino acids. Per the germline V gene, CDR1 is SNHLY and CDR2 is FYNNEI. The CDR3 loop reads CASSESGGDTQYF. DNA for the CDR3: TGTGCCAGCAGTGAGAGCGGAGGGGATACGCAGTATTTT.

This clonotype was seen a handful of times. CDR3 DNA: TGTGCCAGCAGTTCTACGTACAGCATGAACACTGAAGCTTTCTTT. Protein product: CASSSTYSMNTEAFF. The V and J genes are TRBV6-2 or TRBV6-3 and TRBJ1-1; D ambiguous. V was clipped by 4 bases and J by 0 bases, with 12 bases between them. The CDR3 contains 15 residues. The germline V gene has CDR1 MNHEY and CDR2 SVGEGT.